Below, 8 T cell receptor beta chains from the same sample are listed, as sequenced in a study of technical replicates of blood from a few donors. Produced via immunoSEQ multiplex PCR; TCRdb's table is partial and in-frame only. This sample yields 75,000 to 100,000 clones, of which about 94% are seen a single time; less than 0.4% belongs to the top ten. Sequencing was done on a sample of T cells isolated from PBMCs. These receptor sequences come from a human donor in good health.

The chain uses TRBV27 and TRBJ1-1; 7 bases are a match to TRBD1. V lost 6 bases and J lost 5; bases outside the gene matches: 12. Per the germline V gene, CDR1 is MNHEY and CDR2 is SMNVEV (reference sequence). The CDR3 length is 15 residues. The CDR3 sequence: CASSPLDREATEAFF. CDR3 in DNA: TGTGCCAGCAGCCCCCTCGACAGGGAAGCGACTGAAGCTTTCTTT.

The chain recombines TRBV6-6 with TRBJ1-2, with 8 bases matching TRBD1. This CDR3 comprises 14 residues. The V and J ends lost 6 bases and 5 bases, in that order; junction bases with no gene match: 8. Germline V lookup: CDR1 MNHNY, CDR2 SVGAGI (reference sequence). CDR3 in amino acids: CASRPGGWGYGYTF. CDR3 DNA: TGTGCCAGCAGACCAGGGGGCTGGGGGTATGGCTACACCTTC.

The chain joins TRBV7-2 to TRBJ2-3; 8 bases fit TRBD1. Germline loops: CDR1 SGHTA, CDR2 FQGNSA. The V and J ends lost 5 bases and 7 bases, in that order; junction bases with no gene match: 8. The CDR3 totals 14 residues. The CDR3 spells CASSKDQGANTQYF. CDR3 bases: TGTGCCAGCAGCAAAGACCAGGGGGCAAATACGCAGTATTTT.

The CDR3: CASSLIGAGGSYEQYF. The DNA of the CDR3 is TGTGCCAGCAGCTTAATAGGGGCGGGAGGCAGCTACGAGCAGTACTTC. The chain carries TRBV7-2 and TRBJ2-7; 8 bases are a match to TRBD2. J lost 3 bases, V lost 2 bases, and 9 bases had no gene match. In germline, CDR1 is SGHTA, CDR2 FQGNSA. The CDR3 has 16 amino acids. Full variable domain (missing parts from reference TRBV7-2 and TRBJ2-7): GAGVSQSPSNKVTEKGKDVELRCDPISGHTALYWYRQSLGQGLEFLIYFQGNSAPDKSGLPSDRFSAERTGGSVSTLTIQRTQQEDSAVYLCASSLIGAGGSYEQYFGPGTRLTVT.

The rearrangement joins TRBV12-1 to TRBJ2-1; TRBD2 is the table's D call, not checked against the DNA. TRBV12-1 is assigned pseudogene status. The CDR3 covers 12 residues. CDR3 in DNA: TGTGCCAGCAGCTTCGAGGACAATGAGCAGTTCTTC. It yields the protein CASSFEDNEQFF.

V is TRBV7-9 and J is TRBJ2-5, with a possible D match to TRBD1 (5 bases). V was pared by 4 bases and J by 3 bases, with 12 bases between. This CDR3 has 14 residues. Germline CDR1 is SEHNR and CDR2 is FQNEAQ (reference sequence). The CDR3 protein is CASSSDRQKETQYF. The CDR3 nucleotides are TGTGCCAGCAGCTCCGATAGACAGAAAGAGACCCAGTACTTC.

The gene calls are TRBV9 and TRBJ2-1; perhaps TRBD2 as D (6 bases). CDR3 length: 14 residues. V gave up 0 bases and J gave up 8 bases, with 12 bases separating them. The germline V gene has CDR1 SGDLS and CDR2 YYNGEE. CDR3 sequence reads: CASSVAGAIHEQFF. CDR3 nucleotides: TGTGCCAGCAGCGTAGCGGGAGCGATCCATGAGCAGTTCTTC.

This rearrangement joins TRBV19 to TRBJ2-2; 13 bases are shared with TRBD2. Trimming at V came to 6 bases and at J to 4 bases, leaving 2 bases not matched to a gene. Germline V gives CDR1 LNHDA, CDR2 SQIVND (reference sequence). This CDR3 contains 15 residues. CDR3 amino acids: CASRTSGRITGELFF. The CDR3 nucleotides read TGTGCCAGTAGGACTAGCGGGAGGATCACCGGGGAGCTGTTTTTT.